The T cell receptor beta chain described here comes from a study of T-cell reconstitution after alpha-beta-depleted transplantation in children. Study outcomes and limitations: T-cell numbers and diversity one year post-transplant derived largely from freshly generated T cells.

This CDR3 region has 18 residues. CDR1 SGHRS and CDR2 YFSETQ come from the germline V gene. Trimming cost V 2 bases and J 1 base; bases outside gene matches: 10. Unique molecular identifiers were incorporated into the prepared TCRbeta library. In TCRdb, the PCR reads were re-called with MiXCR into one record per CDR3 protein. The profile shows about 27,000 distinct CDR3 sequences, roughly 6.3% of them singletons. This clonotype was seen many times. The target antigen is unknown. J is TRBJ2-1 and V is TRBV5-1, with 9 bases that match TRBD2. Sequencing used PBMCs, mostly from graft donor cells, obtained 180 days after TCRalphabeta/CD19-depleted stem cell transplant. This clonotype was sampled from a male patient younger than 18 who had a stem cell transplant for acute myeloid leukemia, so the T cells may come from the graft donor. Here the CDR3 DNA reads TGCGCCAGCAGCTTTTTAGGAACAGCGGGAGGATCCTACAATGAGCAGTTCTTC. Protein sequence: CASSFLGTAGGSYNEQFF.